The T cell receptor beta chain described here comes from a study of molecular identifiers for immune sequencing clone quantification. This clonotype has only a few counts. From the PCR reads, TCRdb called clonotypes with MiXCR, one entry per CDR3 protein. The sample lists 85,000 to 120,000 distinct CDR3 sequences, around 37% occurring once. The CDR3 is 14 amino acids. Germline CDR1 and CDR2: MNHEY and SMNVEV (reference sequence). V lost 3 bases, J lost 7 bases, and 5 bases stayed unmatched. This chain uses TRBV27 with TRBJ1-2; 10 bases fit TRBD1. The receptor was isolated from a human donor in good health. Some libraries in this study had Jurkat cell RNA spiked in. The specimen was naive CD8+ T cells from blood, with Jurkat cell RNA spiked in. Subset in this sample: FACS-sorted CD8+CD4-CCR7+CD45RA+ naive T cells. The CDR3 nucleotides are TGTGCCAGCAGTTTTCGGGGACAGGGGTTTGGCTACACCTTC. Translating gives CASSFRGQGFGYTF.